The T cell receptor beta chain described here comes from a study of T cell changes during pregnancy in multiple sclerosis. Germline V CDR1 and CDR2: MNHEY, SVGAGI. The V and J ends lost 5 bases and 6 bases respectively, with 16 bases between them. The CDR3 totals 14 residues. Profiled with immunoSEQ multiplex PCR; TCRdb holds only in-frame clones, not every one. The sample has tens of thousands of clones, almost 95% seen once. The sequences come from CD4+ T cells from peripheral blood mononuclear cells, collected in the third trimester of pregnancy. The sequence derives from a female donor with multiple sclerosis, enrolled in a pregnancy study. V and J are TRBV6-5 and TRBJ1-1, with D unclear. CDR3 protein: CASSQTGMEAEAFF. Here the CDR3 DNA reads TGTGCCAGCAGTCAAACCGGGATGGAGGCTGAAGCTTTCTTT.